One sample yielded the 17 T cell receptor beta chains listed below, sequenced in a study of blood T cell repertoires in COVID-19. Profiled with immunoSEQ multiplex PCR; TCRdb holds only in-frame clones, not every one. This table holds over 200,000 clones, about 83% found once. Sequencing was performed on peripheral blood. All receptors come from a woman aged 25 to 39 with COVID-19, enrolled during active disease.

The chain is built from TRBV4-3 and TRBJ1-1, with TRBD1 identical over 10 bases. The CDR3 is 13 residues long. Germline assignment: CDR1 LGHNA and CDR2 YSLEER. With 4 bases clipped from V and 11 bases from J, the junction kept 7 bases outside the gene matches. Here the CDR3 DNA reads TGCGCCAGCAGCCCAAGGTCGGGACAGGGGGCTTTCTTT. Translation: CASSPRSGQGAFF.

The rearrangement links TRBV21-1 to TRBJ1-2. TRBV21-1 is a listed pseudogene. This CDR3 is 14 amino acids long. This chain's CDR3 is CASIQEGSSYGYTF. CDR3 DNA: TGTGCCAGCATCCAGGAGGGCAGTTCCTATGGCTACACCTTC.

This rearrangement joins TRBV5-4 to TRBJ2-1; 9 bases align to TRBD1. This CDR3 has 16 residues. The germline CDR1 and CDR2 sequences are SGHNT and YYREEE (reference sequence). The ends lost 3 bases at V and 9 bases at J; junction bases unmatched: 13. The CDR3 loop reads CASSSLMGQGRGEQFF. DNA for the CDR3: TGTGCCAGCAGCTCCCTAATGGGACAGGGAAGAGGTGAGCAGTTCTTC.

The CDR3 DNA reads as TGTGCCAGCAGCTTAGTCGCGGGGGGGAGCACAGATACGCAGTATTTT. This gives the protein CASSLVAGGSTDTQYF. V gene TRBV7-6 combines with J gene TRBJ2-3; the match to TRBD2 covers 9 bases. Germline loops: CDR1 SGHVS, CDR2 FNYEAQ. This CDR3 comprises 16 residues. With 1 base clipped from V and 0 bases from J, the junction kept 2 bases outside the gene matches.

The chain employs TRBV7-6 and TRBJ1-4; D perhaps matches TRBD1 (6 bases). This CDR3 is built from 15 residues. Trimming cost V 1 base and J 0 bases, with 6 bases left between them. Germline V CDR1 and CDR2: SGHVS, FNYEAQ. The chain's CDR3 is CASSLGTATNEKLFF. CDR3 sequence (DNA): TGTGCCAGCAGCTTAGGGACAGCAACTAATGAAAAACTGTTTTTT.

The chain recombines TRBV4-2 with TRBJ1-2; D unresolved. Looked up from germline, CDR1 is LGHNA and CDR2 is YNFKEQ. The CDR3 consists of 13 residues. V gave up 4 bases and J gave up 8 bases, with 14 bases separating them. The CDR3 reads CASSPELAEGYTF. For the CDR3, the DNA is TGTGCCAGCAGCCCGGAGTTGGCGGAAGGCTACACCTTC.

The V and J genes are TRBV6-2 or TRBV6-3 and TRBJ2-7; TRBD1 matches 7 bases. V dropped 4 bases and J dropped 3; count of bases not matched to a gene: 6. Germline loops: CDR1 MNHEY, CDR2 SVGEGT. The CDR3 has 14 residues. The CDR3 nucleotides are TGTGCCAGCAGTTCCCCTCGGACAGGCTACGAGCAGTACTTC. It encodes CASSSPRTGYEQYF.

This chain uses TRBV7-9 with TRBJ2-6; a possible D gene is TRBD2 (5 bases). The germline V gene has CDR1 SEHNR and CDR2 FQNEAQ (reference sequence). V dropped 0 bases and J dropped 1 base, with 10 bases sitting between them. This CDR3 region has 17 residues. CDR3 coding DNA: TGTGCCAGCAGCTTAGCGGAGGAGAATTCTGGGGCCAACGTCCTGACTTTC. This encodes CASSLAEENSGANVLTF. Full variable domain (outside the CDR3, taken from reference TRBV7-9 and TRBJ2-6): DTGVSQNPRHKITKRGQNVTFRCDPISEHNRLYWYRQTLGQGPEFLTYFQNEAQLEKSRLLSDRFSAERPKGSFSTLEIQRTEQGDSAMYLCASSLAEENSGANVLTFGAGSRLTVL.

The chain carries TRBV9 and TRBJ1-1, with D perhaps TRBD1 (6 bases). CDR3 length: 15 residues. Germline CDR1 and CDR2: SGDLS and YYNGEE. Trimming removed 0 bases at V and 8 bases at J, with 17 bases between. CDR3 DNA sequence: TGTGCCAGCAGCGTAGCAGGGACCGCGGGGGCAGAAGCTTTCTTT. This translates into CASSVAGTAGAEAFF.

V usage is TRBV2 and J usage is TRBJ1-2; 7 nucleotides agree with TRBD1. V was pared by 3 bases and J by 8 bases, with 15 bases of the junction left unmatched. Germline V CDR1 and CDR2: SNHLY, FYNNEI. CDR3 length equals 16 residues. CDR3 loop: CASSDLGGGKAWGYTF. CDR3 nucleotide sequence: TGTGCCAGCAGTGATTTAGGGGGCGGCAAAGCTTGGGGCTACACCTTC.

This chain connects TRBV6-5 to TRBJ2-1; TRBD2 aligns across 7 bases. Germline CDR1 and CDR2: MNHEY and SVGAGI. Losses at the gene ends were 0 bases for V and 7 bases for J; bases not matched to a gene: 6. This CDR3 comprises 15 residues. The CDR3 reads CASSYSGGVINEQFF. CDR3 nucleotides: TGTGCCAGCAGTTACTCGGGAGGGGTGATAAATGAGCAGTTCTTC.

The chain is built from TRBV11-2 and TRBJ2-3; no firm D call. V lost 2 bases to trimming and J lost 4 bases, with 4 bases between them. The length of the CDR3 is 12 residues. Germline CDR1 and CDR2: SGHAT and FQNNGV. CDR3 in amino acids: CASSLISDTQYF. In nucleotides, the CDR3 is TGTGCCAGCAGCTTAATCTCAGATACGCAGTATTTT.

The chain is built from TRBV14 and TRBJ1-2; TRBD1 is a possible D gene (6 bases). The V gene's germline CDR1 is SGHDN and CDR2 FVKESK. Trimming left V 0 bases short and J 5 bases short, with 10 bases between. The CDR3 covers 14 residues. CDR3 loop: CASSQEQGTYGYTF. The CDR3 coding sequence is TGTGCCAGCAGCCAAGAGCAGGGGACATATGGCTACACCTTC. Together with reference TRBV14 and TRBJ1-2, the CDR3 gives the full variable domain: EAGVTQFPSHSVIEKGQTVTLRCDPISGHDNLYWYRRVMGKEIKFLLHFVKESKQDESGMPNNRFLAERTGGTYSTLKVQPAELEDSGVYFCASSQEQGTYGYTFGSGTRLTVV.

The chain employs TRBV7-8 and TRBJ2-1; 7 bases align to TRBD2. J was trimmed by 8 bases and V by 2 bases; bases with no gene match: 18. The CDR3 consists of 18 residues. Germline V CDR1 and CDR2: SGHVS, FQNEAQ. The CDR3 region is CASSLSLGGSGSYYEQFF. CDR3 DNA: TGTGCCAGCAGCTTATCCCTCGGCGGTAGCGGGTCGTATTATGAGCAGTTCTTC.

The chain has TRBV5-6 and TRBJ1-5; 7 nucleotides align to TRBD1. With V trimmed by 2 bases and J by 3 bases, 8 bases remained unmatched. The CDR3 loop spans 16 amino acids. Germline V CDR1 and CDR2: SGHDT, YYEEEE. This chain's CDR3 is CASSLGFGTVNQPQHF. Written as DNA, the CDR3 is TGTGCCAGCAGCTTAGGATTTGGGACAGTCAATCAGCCCCAGCATTTT. Full variable domain (outside the CDR3, taken from reference TRBV5-6 and TRBJ1-5): DAGVTQSPTHLIKTRGQQVTLRCSPKSGHDTVSWYQQALGQGPQFIFQYYEEEERQRGNFPDRFSGHQFPNYSSELNVNALLLGDSALYLCASSLGFGTVNQPQHFGDGTRLSIL.

The J gene is TRBJ2-5, the V gene TRBV30; D is possibly TRBD1 (6 bases). The CDR3 is made up of 14 amino acids. V was clipped by 3 bases and J by 5 bases, with 16 bases between them. Looked up from germline, CDR1 is GTSNPN and CDR2 is SVGIG (reference sequence). CDR3 protein: CAWSRGRGRETQYF. The CDR3, as DNA: TGTGCCTGGAGCAGGGGCAGGGGCAGGGAGACCCAGTACTTC. The full variable domain, in which reference TRBV30 and TRBJ2-5 provide the parts outside the CDR3, is SQTIHQWPATLVQPVGSPLSLECTVEGTSNPNLYWYRQAAGRGLQLLFYSVGIGQISSEVPQNLSASRPQDRQFILSSKKLLLSDSGFYLCAWSRGRGRETQYFGPGTRLLVL.

This clone was seen a handful of times. V is TRBV6-4 and J is TRBJ1-2; D is possibly TRBD1 (5 bases). CDR1 is MRHNA, CDR2 SNTAGT, per germline. V lost 3 bases, J lost 1 base, and 21 bases lay in between. There are 18 residues in the CDR3. CDR3 amino acids: CASSDSREQSRYNYGYTF. The CDR3 DNA follows: TGTGCCAGCAGTGATTCCAGGGAACAAAGTAGATATAACTATGGCTACACCTTC.